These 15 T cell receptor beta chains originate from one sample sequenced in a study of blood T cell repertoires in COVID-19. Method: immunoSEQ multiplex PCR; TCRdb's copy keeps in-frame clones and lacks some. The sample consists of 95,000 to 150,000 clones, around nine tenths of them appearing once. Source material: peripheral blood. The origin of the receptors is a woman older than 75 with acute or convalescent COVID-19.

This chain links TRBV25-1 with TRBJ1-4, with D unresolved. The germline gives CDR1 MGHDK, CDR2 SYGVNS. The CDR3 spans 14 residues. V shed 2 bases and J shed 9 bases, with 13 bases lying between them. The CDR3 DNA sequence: TGTGCCAGCAGTGAAGGCAGCCGGGGAAAAAAACTGTTTTTT. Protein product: CASSEGSRGKKLFF.

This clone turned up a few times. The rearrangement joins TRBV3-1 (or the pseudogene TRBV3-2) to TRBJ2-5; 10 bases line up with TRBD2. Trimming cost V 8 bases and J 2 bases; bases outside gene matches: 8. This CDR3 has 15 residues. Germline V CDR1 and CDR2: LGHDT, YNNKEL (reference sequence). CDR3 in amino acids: CASCEAGGVQETQYF. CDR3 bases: TGTGCCAGCTGTGAAGCGGGAGGGGTTCAAGAGACCCAGTACTTC.

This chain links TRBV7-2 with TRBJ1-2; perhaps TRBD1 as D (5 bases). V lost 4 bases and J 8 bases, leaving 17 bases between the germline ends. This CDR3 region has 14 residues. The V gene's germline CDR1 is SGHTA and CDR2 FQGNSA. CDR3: CASSSDMIRQGYTF. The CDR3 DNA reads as TGTGCCAGCAGCTCGGACATGATTCGACAGGGCTACACCTTC.

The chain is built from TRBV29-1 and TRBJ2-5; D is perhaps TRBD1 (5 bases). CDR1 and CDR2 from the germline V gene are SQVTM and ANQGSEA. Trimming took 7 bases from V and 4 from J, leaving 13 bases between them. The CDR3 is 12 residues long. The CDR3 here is CSASKGVETQYF. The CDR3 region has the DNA TGCAGCGCCTCGAAAGGGGTAGAGACCCAGTACTTC.

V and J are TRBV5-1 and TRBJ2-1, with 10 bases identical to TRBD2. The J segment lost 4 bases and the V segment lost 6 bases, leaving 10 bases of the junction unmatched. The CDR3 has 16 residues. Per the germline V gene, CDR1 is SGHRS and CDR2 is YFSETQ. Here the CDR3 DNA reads TGCGCCAGCAAGATTAATAGCGGGAGGCCTTACAATGAGCAGTTCTTC. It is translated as CASKINSGRPYNEQFF.

The CDR3 sequence is CASSLAPGNYGYTF. In DNA, the CDR3 is TGTGCCAGCAGCTTAGCGCCGGGTAACTATGGCTACACCTTC. The chain is built from TRBV7-9 and TRBJ1-2; no firm D call. This CDR3 spans 14 amino acids. V lost 0 bases and J 1 base, leaving 6 bases between the germline ends. CDR1 is SEHNR and CDR2 is FQNEAQ in the germline V gene (reference sequence).

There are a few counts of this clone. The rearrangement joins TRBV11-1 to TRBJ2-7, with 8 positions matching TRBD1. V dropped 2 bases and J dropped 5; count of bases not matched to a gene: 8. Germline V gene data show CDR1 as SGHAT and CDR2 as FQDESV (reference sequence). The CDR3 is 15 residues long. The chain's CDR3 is CASSLIRTGINEQYF. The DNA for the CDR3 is TGTGCCAGCAGCTTAATCAGGACAGGGATTAACGAGCAGTACTTC.

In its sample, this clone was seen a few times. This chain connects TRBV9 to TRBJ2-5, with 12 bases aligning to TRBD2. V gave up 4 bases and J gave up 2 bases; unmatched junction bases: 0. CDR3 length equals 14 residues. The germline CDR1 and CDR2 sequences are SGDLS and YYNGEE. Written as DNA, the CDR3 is TGTGCCAGCAGCCTAGCGGGAGGGCAAGAGACCCAGTACTTC. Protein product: CASSLAGGQETQYF.

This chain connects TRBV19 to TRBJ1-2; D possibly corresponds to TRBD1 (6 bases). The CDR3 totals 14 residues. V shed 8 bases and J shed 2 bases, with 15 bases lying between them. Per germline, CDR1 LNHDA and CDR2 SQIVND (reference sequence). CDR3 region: CASADRSSNYGYTF. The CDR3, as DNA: TGTGCCAGTGCTGACAGGTCCTCCAACTATGGCTACACCTTC.

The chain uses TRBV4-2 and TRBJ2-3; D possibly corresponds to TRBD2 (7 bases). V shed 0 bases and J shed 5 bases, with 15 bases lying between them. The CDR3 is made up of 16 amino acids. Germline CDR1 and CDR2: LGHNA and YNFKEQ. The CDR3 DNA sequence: TGTGCCAGCAGCCAAGAGATTCGGGGGGCAATAGATACGCAGTATTTT. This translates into CASSQEIRGAIDTQYF.

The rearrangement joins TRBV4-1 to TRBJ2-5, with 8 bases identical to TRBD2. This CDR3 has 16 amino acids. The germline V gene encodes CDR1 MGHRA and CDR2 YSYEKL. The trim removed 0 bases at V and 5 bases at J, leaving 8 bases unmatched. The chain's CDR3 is CASSQDRAGGGETQYF. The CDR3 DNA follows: TGCGCCAGCAGCCAAGATCGCGCGGGGGGCGGGGAGACCCAGTACTTC.

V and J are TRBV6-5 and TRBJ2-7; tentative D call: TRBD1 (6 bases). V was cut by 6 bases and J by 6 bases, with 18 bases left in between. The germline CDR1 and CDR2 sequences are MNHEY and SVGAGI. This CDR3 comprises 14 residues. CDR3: CASSRKVTGLEQYF. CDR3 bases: TGTGCCAGCAGCAGAAAAGTCACAGGGCTCGAGCAGTACTTC.

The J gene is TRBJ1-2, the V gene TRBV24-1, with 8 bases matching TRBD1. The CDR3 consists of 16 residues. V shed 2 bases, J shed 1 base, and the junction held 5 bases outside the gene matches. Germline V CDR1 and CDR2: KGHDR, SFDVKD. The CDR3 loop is CATSDWGQVVNYGYTF. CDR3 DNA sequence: TGTGCCACCAGTGATTGGGGACAGGTGGTTAACTATGGCTACACCTTC.

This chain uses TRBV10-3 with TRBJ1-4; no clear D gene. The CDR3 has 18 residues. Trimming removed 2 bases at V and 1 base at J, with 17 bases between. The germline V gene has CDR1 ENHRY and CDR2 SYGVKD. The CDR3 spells CAISEDGGLAGTNEKLFF. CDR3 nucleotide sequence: TGTGCCATCAGTGAGGATGGAGGACTTGCTGGAACTAATGAAAAACTGTTTTTT.

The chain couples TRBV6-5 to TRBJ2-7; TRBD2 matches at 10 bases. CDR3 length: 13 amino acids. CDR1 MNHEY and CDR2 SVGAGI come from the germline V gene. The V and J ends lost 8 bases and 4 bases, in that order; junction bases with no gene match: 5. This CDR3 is CASVTSGEYEQYF. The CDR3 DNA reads TGTGCCAGCGTTACTAGCGGGGAATACGAGCAGTACTTC.